The source of this TCR beta chain is a study of T cells in Graves' hyperthyroidism and ophthalmopathy (dated by TCRdb to between 2018 and 2021). Regarding the complete study: Peripheral blood samples were taken at initial diagnosis, before any treatment was given. A discovery cohort of approximately 97 patients, about 43 with Graves' ophthalmopathy and about 58 with stable Graves' hyperthyroidism, was used to find distinguishing TCR V-J signatures. An independent validation cohort of fewer than 20 hyperthyroidism patients and about 15 patients who later progressed to ophthalmopathy tested prospective prediction of ophthalmopathy. The 100 discovery patients were randomly divided into training and test sets at a 7:3 ratio. In addition, the study compared T-cell repertoires in thyroid tissue and in blood from six Graves' hyperthyroidism patients. Once sampling was done, hyperthyroidism patients were given methimazole at a starting dose of 30 mg daily, whereas ophthalmopathy patients were given high-dose intravenous methylprednisolone. The paper reports TCR Vbeta CDR3 sequencing of 135 peripheral blood samples: approximately 41 ophthalmopathy, under 80 hyperthyroidism and approximately 17 progressor patients.

Amplification of TCR beta CDR3 regions was carried out from RNA transcripts. For the first round of RT-PCR on the TCR CDR3, the HTBI primer set was used together with the Qiagen OneStep RT-PCR kit. The libraries were constructed in a second round of multiplex PCR and then size-selected and purified. Libraries were sequenced paired-end with 100 bp reads on an Illumina HiSeq2000. For the original study's pipeline: Raw data were processed with SOAPnuke, discarding reads with adapters, uncalled bases, mean Phred below 15, or no exact constant-primer or identifier match. High-quality paired reads were merged with COPE v1.2.5, and unique nucleotide sequences were defined as clonotypes. MiTCR v1.1 was used to align clonotypes to the IMGT TRBV, TRBD and TRBJ reference segments. The analysis was restricted to V-J combinations with a frequency above 0.0001, which together covered about 99% of the repertoires. A TCS score was defined as the ratio of F50 (clonal expansion) to E x V (chaos), with BLOSUM62-based TCRdist applied between CDR3 peptides within each V-J. Welch's t-statistics and random forest reduced fewer than 600 V-J features to 10 to 15, which were used in a naive Bayes classifier (R e1071). TCRdb cleaned the public reads at Q25 with fastp, built clones with MiXCR and kept in-frame beta chains. For every CDR3 protein sequence, its rows merge into one entry that carries the most common genes and DNA. It is TCRdb's table, rather than the study itself, that gives the V and J calls and clone size. The sample yields around 560,000 distinct CDR3 sequences; around 15% were counted once. The ten biggest clones cover about 17% of the sample.

Points the paper makes about the study in general: A model built on a 13 V-J signature distinguished ophthalmopathy from stable hyperthyroidism, reaching 87.88% sensitivity and about 81% specificity in cross-validation and 80%/75% in testing. In validation, the model predicted progression to ophthalmopathy with over 65% sensitivity and less than 75% specificity, a median of about 6.7 months before onset. Most expanded thyroid clonotypes (frequency above 0.001) were also detected in blood, suggesting blood repertoires may reflect thyroid immune responses. No statistical method was used to set the sample size in advance, and investigators knew the group allocation.

CDR1 and CDR2 are read off the germline V gene (reference sequence) as DFQATT and SNEGSKA. Trimming takes 2 bases from V and 1 base from J, and the germline ends sit 11 bases apart. The CDR3 numbers 15 residues from cysteine through phenylalanine. Only CDR3 DNA remains: 45 bases, in frame from the first base. A patient counted as having stable Graves' hyperthyroidism if no progression to ophthalmopathy occurred over 18 months of follow-up. Hyperthyroidism patients were newly diagnosed, with disease duration under 2 months, and aged 18 to 65 years. Any patient with an uncontrolled infection, another autoimmune disease, pregnancy or lactation was excluded. Clinical symptoms, serum thyroxine and TRAb, thyroid ultrasound, and orbital computed tomography formed the basis for the diagnoses. PBMCs were separated from over 9 ml of fresh peripheral blood using Ficoll-Paque density gradient centrifugation. Total RNA was extracted with Trizol reagent, and quality was checked on an Agilent 2100 Bioanalyzer.

This clonotype was picked up a small number of times. Its antigen is not yet known. Base qualities are missing; no much larger clone stands one base away. The chain was built from TRBV20-1 and TRBJ2-2; the D call is tentative, TRBD1 or TRBD2, as each matches 5 bases. Sample: blood. The sequence was collected from a woman between 18 and 30 years old with Graves' hyperthyroidism. In nucleotide form, the sequence is TGCAGTGCTAGAAAGGGACGGATGAACACCGGGGAGCTGTTTTTT. Its product reads: CSARKGRMNTGELFF.